This T cell receptor (beta chain) was documented in a study of blood T cell repertoires in COVID-19. V lost 0 bases and J lost 2; bases outside the gene matches: 4. Germline CDR1 MNHEY, CDR2 SMNVEV (reference sequence). CDR3 size: 15 residues. The method was immunoSEQ multiplex PCR; TCRdb's version includes in-frame clones alone and lacks a portion of them. The top ten hold around 13% of the sample, which has some 140,000 clones, under 80% seen once. This clonotype was obtained from a man older than 75 with acute or convalescent COVID-19. Source material: peripheral blood. The chain links TRBV27 to TRBJ2-7, with TRBD1 identical over 7 bases. The CDR3 loop is CASSLSGTEPYEQYF. The CDR3 nucleotides read TGTGCCAGCAGTTTATCGGGGACAGAGCCCTACGAGCAGTACTTC.